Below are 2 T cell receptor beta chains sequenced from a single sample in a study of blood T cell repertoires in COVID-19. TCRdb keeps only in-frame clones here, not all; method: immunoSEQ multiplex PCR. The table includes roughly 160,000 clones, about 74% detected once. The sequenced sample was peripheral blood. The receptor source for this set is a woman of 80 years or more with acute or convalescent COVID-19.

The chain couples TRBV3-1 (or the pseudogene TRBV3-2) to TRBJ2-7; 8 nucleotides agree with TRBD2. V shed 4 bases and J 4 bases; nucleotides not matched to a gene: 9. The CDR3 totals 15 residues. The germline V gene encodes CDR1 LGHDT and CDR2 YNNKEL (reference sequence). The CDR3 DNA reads TGTGCCAGCAGCCCGCAAGCGGGAGCAGCGTACGAGCAGTACTTC. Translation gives CASSPQAGAAYEQYF.

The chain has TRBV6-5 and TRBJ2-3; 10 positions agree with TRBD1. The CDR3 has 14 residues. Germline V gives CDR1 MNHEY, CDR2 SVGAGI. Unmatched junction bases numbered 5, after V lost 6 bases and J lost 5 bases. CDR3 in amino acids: CASSDRGREDTQYF. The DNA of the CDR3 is TGTGCCAGCAGCGACAGGGGGCGCGAAGATACGCAGTATTTT.